This entry concerns a single T cell receptor beta chain. Antigen unknown. The table came from immunoSEQ multiplex PCR; TCRdb's copy has only in-frame clones and leaves some out. The sample includes roughly 140,000 clones, about 78% of them seen just once. The data derive from a study of PD-1 blockade in classical Hodgkin lymphoma. Findings of the study overall: Complete responders' baseline diversity resembled that of newly diagnosed patients. By C4D1, CD4+ diversity increased significantly, especially in complete responders.

Every patient had relapsed following autologous stem cell transplantation, and cohorts differed in brentuximab vedotin exposure. Trimming shortened V by 4 bases and J by 2 bases, and 8 bases separated the two germline ends. The germline V gene encodes CDR1 ENHRY and CDR2 SYGVKD. CDR3 size: 13 residues. The rearrangement links TRBV10-3 to TRBJ1-1; D may be TRBD1 (6 bases). The sequence was collected from a human donor with classical Hodgkin lymphoma. Sequencing was performed on peripheral blood mononuclear cells (PBMCs), taken before the second cycle of nivolumab. This chain's CDR3 is CAISGQENTEAFF. For the CDR3, the DNA is TGTGCCATCAGTGGACAGGAAAACACTGAAGCTTTCTTT.